This passage covers 24 T cell receptor beta chains from one sample sequenced in a study of OX40 agonist ivuxolimab in advanced cancers. The protocol was immunoSEQ multiplex PCR, while the TCRdb copy is restricted to in-frame clones and leaves out a portion. The repertoire includes just under 80,000 clones, 89% of them detected once, and around 0.4% sits in the top ten. Sequencing used CD4+ or CD8+ T cells sorted from blood, obtained in a trial of the OX40 agonist ivuxolimab. These TCRs come from an adult with an advanced solid tumor such as melanoma, head and neck, liver or kidney cancer.

In this sample, this clone turned up once. The J gene is TRBJ1-2, the V gene TRBV6-5; D perhaps matches TRBD1 (6 bases). CDR3 length: 14 residues. Germline CDR1 is MNHEY and CDR2 is SVGAGI. Trimming removed 8 bases from V and 8 bases from J, with 21 bases in between. This CDR3 reads CASHPGQFSSGYTF. As DNA, the CDR3 is TGTGCCAGCCACCCCGGACAGTTTTCGAGCGGCTACACCTTC.

J is TRBJ1-2 and V is TRBV7-9; 8 nucleotides agree with TRBD1. The ends lost 6 bases at V and 1 base at J; junction bases unmatched: 4. The CDR3 runs to 14 residues. Germline values: CDR1 SEHNR, CDR2 FQNEAQ (reference sequence). CDR3 sequence reads: CASSYGQGNYGYTF. The CDR3 bases are TGTGCCAGCAGTTACGGACAGGGTAACTATGGCTACACCTTC.

This sequence joins TRBV21-1 and TRBJ1-2. TRBV21-1 represents a pseudogene. The CDR3 length is 17 residues. DNA for the CDR3: TGTGCCAGCAGCTCCTCCCCCCCAGGGGAGGTTTACTATGGCTACACCTTC. Translated, it gives CASSSSPPGEVYYGYTF.

The chain links TRBV6-6 to TRBJ1-2; no clear D gene. This CDR3 has 13 residues. Trimming left V 0 bases short and J 5 bases short, with 7 bases between. The germline V gene encodes CDR1 MNHNY and CDR2 SVGAGI (reference sequence). The chain's CDR3 is CASSYSEGYGYTF. In nucleotides, the CDR3 is TGTGCCAGCAGTTACTCCGAGGGATATGGCTACACCTTC.

The chain joins TRBV7-2 to TRBJ1-2, with 10 bases matching TRBD1. Germline values: CDR1 SGHTA, CDR2 FQGNSA. The CDR3 contains 15 residues. V lost 5 bases, J lost 7 bases, and 10 bases stayed unmatched. In nucleotides, the CDR3 is TGTGCCAGCAGCCCGAGGCTGACAGGGGGCTTTGGCTACACCTTC. As protein: CASSPRLTGGFGYTF.

The chain has TRBV7-2 and TRBJ2-7, with 8 bases fitting TRBD2. Trimming removed 5 bases from V and 3 bases from J; junction bases left unmatched: 12. CDR1 is SGHTA, CDR2 FQGNSA, per germline. This CDR3 contains 16 residues. The CDR3 loop is CASSNRGGRNLYEQYF. CDR3 coding DNA: TGTGCCAGCAGCAATCGAGGCGGGAGGAATCTCTACGAGCAGTACTTC. Full variable domain (outside the CDR3, taken from reference TRBV7-2 and TRBJ2-7): GAGVSQSPSNKVTEKGKDVELRCDPISGHTALYWYRQSLGQGLEFLIYFQGNSAPDKSGLPSDRFSAERTGGSVSTLTIQRTQQEDSAVYLCASSNRGGRNLYEQYFGPGTRLTVT.

The genes are TRBV11-2 and TRBJ1-2; TRBD1 aligns across 7 bases. Unmatched junction bases numbered 14, after V lost 3 bases and J lost 13 bases. CDR1 is SGHAT and CDR2 is FQNNGV in the germline V gene. The CDR3 contains 14 residues. The CDR3 spells CASSFSSETGPGTF. The CDR3 DNA sequence: TGTGCCAGCAGCTTTTCGTCCGAGACAGGGCCCGGCACCTTC.

The chain has TRBV7-2 and TRBJ2-7; D could derive from TRBD1 or TRBD2 (5 bases each). The germline V and J ends were trimmed by 1 base and 4 bases, with 17 bases remaining between them. Germline V lookup: CDR1 SGHTA, CDR2 FQGNSA. CDR3 length: 16 amino acids. The DNA of the CDR3 is TGTGCCAGCAGCTTAGTGGGGACCAATAGTGGATACGAGCAGTACTTC. Amino acids: CASSLVGTNSGYEQYF.

This chain joins TRBV5-4 and TRBJ1-4; D remains unclear. The length of the CDR3 is 15 residues. V was trimmed by 0 bases and J by 0 bases, leaving 6 bases between them. In germline, CDR1 is SGHNT, CDR2 YYREEE (reference sequence). Here the CDR3 reads CASSLAQTTNEKLFF. CDR3 in DNA: TGTGCCAGCAGCTTGGCGCAGACAACTAATGAAAAACTGTTTTTT. The whole variable domain, remainder taken from reference TRBV5-4 and TRBJ1-4, is ETGVTQSPTHLIKTRGQQVTLRCSSQSGHNTVSWYQQALGQGPQFIFQYYREEENGRGNFPPRFSGLQFPNYSSELNVNALELDDSALYLCASSLAQTTNEKLFFGSGTQLSVL.

The chain employs TRBV5-4 and TRBJ2-7; possibly TRBD1 or TRBD2 for D (5 bases each). V lost 4 bases, J lost 0 bases, and 17 bases lay in between. CDR1 SGHNT and CDR2 YYREEE come from the germline V gene (reference sequence). This CDR3 contains 16 residues. The CDR3 DNA sequence: TGTGCCAGCAGCCCAGAGGGGATGTTTAGCTCCTACGAGCAGTACTTC. The encoded protein is CASSPEGMFSSYEQYF.

The gene calls are TRBV19 and TRBJ1-5; a weak D match, TRBD1 (5 bases). Germline lookup yields CDR1 LNHDA and CDR2 SQIVND (reference sequence). The CDR3 consists of 15 residues. With 3 bases removed from V and 2 bases from J, the gap between germline ends came to 11 bases. The CDR3 here is CASSMIVGGNQPQHF. The CDR3 DNA reads as TGTGCCAGTAGTATGATAGTGGGGGGCAATCAGCCCCAGCATTTT.

This chain uses TRBV10-3 with TRBJ2-1; the match to TRBD2 covers 13 bases. Germline V lookup: CDR1 ENHRY, CDR2 SYGVKD. The V and J ends lost 6 bases and 5 bases, in that order; junction bases with no gene match: 7. The CDR3 consists of 16 residues. CDR3 bases: TGTGCCATCAGACCGGGACTAGCGGGAAGCGACAATGAGCAGTTCTTC. Amino acid sequence: CAIRPGLAGSDNEQFF.

The CDR3 sequence is CASRGRLGLAGIYNEQFF. CDR3 DNA sequence: TGTGCCAGCAGAGGGAGGCTGGGACTAGCGGGGATCTACAATGAGCAGTTCTTC. The gene calls are TRBV2 and TRBJ2-1; 13 bases agree with TRBD2. CDR3 size: 18 residues. The germline gives CDR1 SNHLY, CDR2 FYNNEI. V lost 6 bases and J lost 3; bases outside the gene matches: 11.

This chain joins TRBV6-1 and TRBJ2-7, with D maybe TRBD2 (6 bases). Trimming removed 3 bases at V and 9 bases at J, with 18 bases between. This CDR3 is 14 amino acids long. The germline gives CDR1 MNHNS, CDR2 SASEGT. The CDR3 DNA sequence: TGTGCCAGCAGTGACAGGGTTAGGAGGGTCGGGCAGTACTTC. This sequence encodes CASSDRVRRVGQYF.

The chain joins TRBV5-1 to TRBJ2-5; D uncertain. Trimming stripped 2 bases from V and 4 bases from J, with 3 bases between. Germline CDR1 SGHRS, CDR2 YFSETQ. The CDR3 is made up of 11 amino acids. The DNA for the CDR3 is TGCGCCAGCAGCTTCGGAGAGACCCAGTACTTC. It specifies CASSFGETQYF.

The V call is TRBV7-2, the J call TRBJ2-7; 14 bases line up with TRBD2. The CDR3 sequence is 17 residues long. Losses at the gene ends were 1 base for V and 1 base for J; bases not matched to a gene: 3. CDR1 is SGHTA and CDR2 is FQGNSA in the germline V gene. The chain's CDR3 is CASSLGGTSGSSYEQYF. The CDR3, as DNA: TGTGCCAGCAGCTTAGGGGGGACTAGCGGGAGTTCCTACGAGCAGTACTTC.

The chain employs TRBV5-1 and TRBJ2-1; TRBD2 matches 8 bases. The CDR3 length is 14 residues. CDR1 is SGHRS, CDR2 YFSETQ, per germline. V gave up 4 bases and J gave up 7 bases; unmatched junction bases: 7. In nucleotides, the CDR3 is TGCGCCAGCAGCAATCAACTAGCGGCGAATGAGCAGTTCTTC. Protein product: CASSNQLAANEQFF.

The chain recombines TRBV19 with TRBJ2-7, with 10 positions matching TRBD1. This CDR3 has 14 residues. V was pared by 10 bases and J by 3 bases, with 9 bases of the junction left unmatched. CDR1 LNHDA and CDR2 SQIVND come from the germline V gene (reference sequence). The CDR3 region is CATSETGGGYEQYF. CDR3 in DNA: TGTGCCACTTCGGAGACAGGGGGCGGCTACGAGCAGTACTTC.

This rearrangement joins TRBV4-2 to TRBJ2-4; D might be TRBD2 (6 bases). This CDR3 has 17 residues. Germline CDR1 LGHNA, CDR2 YNFKEQ. Between the trimmed V and J ends, which lost 0 bases and 3 bases, there was a span of 15 bases. CDR3 residues: CASSQDPGSAGKNIQYF. The CDR3 DNA sequence: TGTGCCAGCAGCCAAGATCCGGGTTCAGCGGGCAAAAACATTCAGTACTTC.

The rearrangement joins TRBV6-5 to TRBJ2-1; the match to TRBD2 covers 11 bases. Germline V CDR1 and CDR2: MNHEY, SVGAGI. This CDR3 contains 16 residues. Germline trimming cut 4 bases from V and 7 bases from J; bases unmatched to any gene: 9. CDR3: CASSSALAGVGNEQFF. The CDR3 DNA reads TGTGCCAGCAGTTCGGCACTAGCGGGAGTAGGTAATGAGCAGTTCTTC.

This CDR3 reads CASSLLPSAADTQYF. The CDR3 nucleotides read TGTGCCAGCAGTTTACTGCCCTCTGCAGCGGATACGCAGTATTTT. The chain carries TRBV27 and TRBJ2-3; unclear D gene. Trimming took off 2 bases at V and 6 bases at J, with 15 bases between the two ends. The CDR3 extends over 15 amino acids. Germline values: CDR1 MNHEY, CDR2 SMNVEV (reference sequence).

This chain connects TRBV11-3 to TRBJ2-7, with D perhaps TRBD1 or TRBD2 (5 bases each). There are 18 residues in the CDR3. Germline V CDR1 and CDR2: SGHNT, YENEEA. Trimming took off 5 bases at V and 3 bases at J, with 26 bases between the two ends. For the CDR3, the DNA is TGTGCCAGCAGCGCAAATACCGGGCCAGGGACCGTTAACTACGAGCAGTACTTC. Translation: CASSANTGPGTVNYEQYF.

This chain uses TRBV11-3 with TRBJ1-1; D call uncertain. Germline-derived CDR1 and CDR2 are SGHNT and YENEEA. The CDR3 extends over 16 amino acids. Trimming stripped 5 bases from V and 4 bases from J, with 20 bases between. In DNA form, the CDR3 reads TGTGCCAGCAGCACCCGGGCAGCCGGGAGGAGCACTGAAGCTTTCTTT. This encodes CASSTRAAGRSTEAFF.

The chain joins TRBV5-1 to TRBJ2-1; D uncertain. V lost 3 bases, J lost 6 bases, and 10 bases lay in between. The CDR3 is 13 residues long. Germline CDR1 and CDR2: SGHRS and YFSETQ. CDR3 sequence (DNA): TGCGCCAGCAGCTCCGGCACTGTCAATGAGCAGTTCTTC. It encodes CASSSGTVNEQFF.